The source of this TCR beta chain is a study of blood T cell repertoires in COVID-19 (dated by TCRdb to the early 2020s). Looking at the study overall: The collaborator samples originated in the United States, Italy and Spain and spanned the acute and convalescent phases of COVID-19. The samples were drawn from the first 160 participants of the ongoing ImmuneRACE study and from 950 to 1,500 subjects provided by 6 global collaborators. The material from the prospective study consisted of cDNA or gDNA derived from T cells, B-cell-depleted T cells, or PBMCs. The repertoires were released in a freely available public database meant as a resource for research on the immune response to SARS-CoV-2. Subjects who had been exposed to COVID-19, were actively infected with it, or had recovered from it provided the deeply sampled blood TCRbeta repertoires that made up the dataset. Nearly every sample came with metadata listing a de-identified subject ID, COVID-19 status, age in years and sex. HLA class I and class II types, where available, came from metadata supplied by the sample provider rather than from assay-based typing. General conclusions and limits of the study: The quantity of clinical and demographic metadata differed by source and by participant and was supplied without curation.

From V the trimming removes 0 bases and from J it removes 2 bases, while the gene matches leave 13 bases of the junction unaccounted for. For CDR1 and CDR2, the germline V gene lists SGHDN and FVKESK. The CDR3 runs 18 residues from the cysteine to the phenylalanine. The entry retains the CDR3 DNA only, 54 bases that are in frame from base 1. The immunoSEQ Assay, a bias-controlled multiplex PCR, was used to amplify TCRbeta CDR3 regions from genomic DNA. In the authors' own workflow: The number of nucleated cells in each sample was estimated by amplification of reference gene primers within the assay. Sequence reads were collapsed and filtered to measure the absolute abundance of every unique TCRbeta CDR3 rearrangement. For each sample, productive Simpson clonality was calculated by taking the square root of Simpson's diversity index across productive rearrangements. Here the immuneACCESS table is served through TCRdb, limited to in-frame sequences with V and J called. Missing clones are a known gap in these copies; in checked studies unresolved V genes cover under half, and the rest lacks a known reason. For V, J and clone size, that table is used; D and trimming come from the DNA. The sample contains around 260,000 clones, 80% to 90% of them found a single time. The ten largest clones add up to less than 3% of the sample.

Details on this clone: Its antigen is still unknown. Per-base qualities were not stored, and no clone one base away is much larger.

Each collaborating institution followed its own protocols to collect whole blood in K2EDTA tubes. For TCRbeta analysis, collaborator samples were shipped as frozen whole blood, as isolated PBMCs, or as DNA extracted from either sample type. The clonotype originates from a woman in her thirties with active or convalescent COVID-19. The chain joins TRBV14 to TRBJ2-7, and 7 junction bases match TRBD1. Sequencing input: peripheral blood. The DNA sequence is as follows: TGTGCCAGCAGCCAAGATGGGGAACAGGGGTATAATCCCTACGAGCAGTACTTC. Its translation is CASSQDGEQGYNPYEQYF. The CDR3, completed at both ends by the reference TRBV14 and TRBJ2-7 genes, gives the full variable domain EAGVTQFPSHSVIEKGQTVTLRCDPISGHDNLYWYRRVMGKEIKFLLHFVKESKQDESGMPNNRFLAERTGGTYSTLKVQPAELEDSGVYFCASSQDGEQGYNPYEQYFGPGTRLTVT.